This T cell receptor (beta chain) was identified in a study of blood T cell repertoires in COVID-19. Study overall: Samples of COVID-19 (acute and convalescent) were obtained from the United States, Italy and Spain. Sample material is recorded as cDNA or gDNA derived from T cells, B-cell-depleted T cells, or PBMCs.

Methods used by the authors: It was from reference gene primer amplification that nucleated cell counts were estimated. The assay was immunoSEQ multiplex PCR, and TCRdb's table has in-frame clones only and misses some. That table is the source of V, J and clone size, and D and trimming were worked out from the DNA. Counted here are about 62,000 clones, more than 75% occurring once; the ten biggest clones make up around 3.6%. Material for sequencing was peripheral blood. This TCR derives from a human donor in a cohort sampled during active COVID-19.

The CDR3 nucleotides read TGTGCCAGCAGCGCTGGGACAGGTGGAAACACCATATATTTT. This sequence encodes CASSAGTGGNTIYF. The chain joins TRBV9 to TRBJ1-3, with TRBD1 identical over 8 bases. Per the germline V gene, CDR1 is SGDLS and CDR2 is YYNGEE. This CDR3 region has 14 residues. J gave up 3 bases and V 3 bases, and 2 bases lay outside the gene matches.